The 18 T cell receptor beta chains given below trace back to one sample, sequenced in a study of T cells expressing NK-cell markers. TCRdb reprocessed the 5' RACE reads and keeps a single row for each CDR3 protein, giving no DNA. Its listing shows under 600,000 distinct CDR3 sequences. Sample: blood T cells: a sorted CD56 or NKG2C T cell subset, CD4+ or CD8+ T cells, or bulk PBMC T cells (not recorded which). Receptors originate from a woman aged 45-59 years in good health.

V gene TRBV9 combines with J gene TRBJ2-2; TCRdb proposes TRBD1, but this gene call is untestable without DNA. Germline values: CDR1 SGDLS, CDR2 YYNGEE. The CDR3 contains 13 residues. This CDR3 is CASSSRGMGELFF.

The J gene is TRBJ1-1, the V gene TRBV4-1; as DNA is missing, the TRBD1 call by TCRdb cannot be tested. Germline V gene sequence: CDR1 MGHRA, CDR2 YSYEKL. This CDR3 has 14 residues. CDR3 loop: CASRPEGGGTEAFF.

Here the CDR3 reads CSATKDSTNQPQHF. The V gene is TRBV20-1, the J gene TRBJ1-5; TCRdb's D gene call, TRBD1, goes unchecked for lack of DNA. Germline CDR1 reads DFQATT; CDR2 reads SNEGSKA (reference sequence). CDR3 size: 14 residues.

The gene calls are TRBV7-6 and TRBJ2-3; the D call of TRBD1 rests on TCRdb alone, since no DNA is present to check it. CDR1 SGHVS and CDR2 FNYEAQ come from the germline V gene. The CDR3 contains 19 residues. This CDR3 is CASSLEGGGEPPGADTQYF.

The gene calls are TRBV24-1 and TRBJ2-2; the D call of TRBD2 rests on TCRdb alone, since no DNA is present to check it. The CDR3 has 14 residues. The germline CDR1 and CDR2 sequences are KGHDR and SFDVKD. CDR3 sequence: CATSDEGRTGELFF.

This sequence joins TRBV6-1 and TRBJ1-5; TCRdb reports TRBD1, a call that lacks DNA to check it against. CDR3 size: 13 residues. CDR1 and CDR2 from the germline V gene are MNHNS and SASEGT. The CDR3 here is CAGSRGYNQPQHF.

The rearrangement links TRBV5-1 to TRBJ2-2; TCRdb returns TRBD2, unconfirmable since there is no DNA. The CDR3 consists of 15 residues. Germline CDR1 SGHRS, CDR2 YFSETQ. CDR3 sequence reads: CASSLAGSDSGELFF.

The CDR3 protein is CASSANGRGSGNTIYF. The V and J genes are TRBV5-1 and TRBJ1-3. The CDR3 is 16 amino acids. The germline V gene has CDR1 SGHRS and CDR2 YFSETQ.

The chain recombines TRBV2 with TRBJ1-5. Germline CDR1 and CDR2: SNHLY and FYNNEI. The CDR3 is 13 amino acids. This chain's CDR3 is CASSGQPAWPQHF.

The chain couples TRBV7-6 to TRBJ1-1; TCRdb returns TRBD1, unconfirmable since there is no DNA. Germline V gives CDR1 SGHVS, CDR2 FNYEAQ. This CDR3 is built from 15 residues. CDR3 protein: CASSLGGLWNTEAFF.

The V call is TRBV15, the J call TRBJ2-3; the TRBD1 assignment by TCRdb is unverifiable without DNA. The CDR3 loop spans 19 amino acids. Germline V gives CDR1 LNHNV, CDR2 YYDKDF (reference sequence). CDR3 sequence: CATSRDHRGQGGGTDTQYF.

The chain has TRBV6-5 and TRBJ1-6; the D call from TCRdb, TRBD1, cannot be confirmed without DNA. This CDR3 is built from 16 residues. CDR1 is MNHEY and CDR2 is SVGAGI in the germline V gene. The CDR3 reads CASSLERGTGNSPLHF.

The chain couples TRBV11-2 to TRBJ2-7; the TCRdb D gene call, TRBD2, has no DNA to confirm it. The CDR3 consists of 17 residues. The germline gives CDR1 SGHAT, CDR2 FQNNGV. The CDR3 region is CASSFLGTSVGPYEQYF.

This chain joins TRBV9 and TRBJ2-2; TCRdb lists TRBD1, though no DNA is available to test this call. The CDR3 consists of 15 residues. Germline V CDR1 and CDR2: SGDLS, YYNGEE. CDR3: CASSAARAGTGELFF.

This sequence joins TRBV12-3 or TRBV12-4 and TRBJ2-3; TCRdb designates TRBD1, a call that cannot be tested without DNA. The CDR3 loop spans 16 amino acids. This chain's CDR3 is CASSPVTGMATDTQYF.

This chain joins TRBV20-1 and TRBJ1-5; TCRdb lists TRBD1, though no DNA is available to test this call. CDR1 is DFQATT, CDR2 SNEGSKA, per germline (reference sequence). This CDR3 region has 13 residues. The CDR3 reads CSARGRGTQPQHF.

This sequence joins TRBV11-2 and TRBJ1-1. The CDR3 runs 13 residues. CDR1 and CDR2 (germline): SGHAT, FQNNGV. CDR3 loop: CASSFRPTSEAFF.

The V call is TRBV6-6, the J call TRBJ1-1; absent DNA, TCRdb's TRBD1 call cannot be checked. CDR3 length equals 14 residues. Per germline, CDR1 MNHNY and CDR2 SVGAGI (reference sequence). The CDR3 is CASRTGGMNTEAFF.